This T cell receptor beta chain was retrieved from a study of blood T cells in healthy people across ages. General study findings and limits: Relative to aged donors, long-lived donors carried more naive CD4+ cells and displayed higher diversity.

Concerning this clonotype itself: What it binds is not known. A junction boundary mismatches the germline segment, possibly from a read error.

Primers used in a second PCR of about 7 to 12 cycles were a sample-barcoded 5' primer and a J-beta primer mix. Tagging of each cDNA molecule was performed by a template-switch adaptor with 12 random nucleotides. Each CDR3 protein is one row after TCRdb ran MiXCR on the 5' RACE reads. The sample contains around 1,000,000 distinct CDR3 sequences, about 25% of which appear only once. CDR1 DFQATT and CDR2 SNEGSKA come from the germline V gene (reference sequence). There are 14 residues in the CDR3. These data were likewise used in another study, on T cells of mothers and their children.

The sequence was obtained from a girl aged 2-9 years in good health. The V call is TRBV20-1, the J call TRBJ2-5, with 9 bases fitting TRBD1. The DNA end is more similar to TRBJ2-7, so the J call may be wrong. The sequenced sample was blood. The CDR3 spells CSATRDRVFYEQYF. CDR3 sequence (DNA): TGCAGCGCTACCCGGGACAGGGTATTCTACGAGCAGTACTTC.